This TCR beta chain derives from a study of blood T cell repertoires in COVID-19. Study-level background: Spain, Italy and the United States supplied samples that represented acute and convalescent COVID-19. Sample material is recorded as cDNA or gDNA derived from T cells, B-cell-depleted T cells, or PBMCs.

The CDR3 contains 19 residues. CDR1 and CDR2 (germline): SGHVS, FNYEAQ. With V trimmed by 5 bases and J by 1 base, 11 bases remained unmatched. In the original analysis: Nucleated cell counts were estimated from reference gene primer amplification. Profiled with immunoSEQ multiplex PCR; TCRdb holds only in-frame clones, not every one. V and J calls and clone size come straight from that table; D and trimming were deduced from the DNA. The table lists roughly 340,000 clones, 89% of them singletons, with around 2.8% in the top ten. Sequencing used peripheral blood. The TCR comes from a woman aged 25 to 39 with COVID-19, enrolled during active disease. This chain connects TRBV7-6 to TRBJ2-5, with 15 nucleotides matching TRBD2. CDR3 protein: CASSQGLAGGRDAQETQYF. CDR3 bases: TGTGCCAGCAGCCAAGGACTAGCGGGGGGGAGAGATGCCCAAGAGACCCAGTACTTC.